The rows below give T cell receptor beta chains drawn from one sample of a study of cytomegalovirus exposure and HLA in healthy donors. Only in-frame clones appear in the TCRdb table, and some are missing; sequencing was by immunoSEQ multiplex PCR. This repertoire shows about 170,000 clones, roughly 85% found once; its top ten account for 2% to 3%. Sample: PBMCs. These receptors all stem from a man aged 25 to 40 in good health and CMV-seropositive. CDR3s include the opening cysteine and the closing phenylalanine or tryptophan. The D gene is left open where the match is weak. A row's size may be missing; if present it is once, few, many or a size class.

D gene	clone size	V gene	J gene	CDR3 protein	CDR3 DNA
TRBD2	-	TRBV30	TRBJ2-2	CAWSSLSRLAGHGELFF	TGTGCCTGGAGTTCACTCTCCCGACTAGCGGGACACGGGGAGCTGTTTTTT
-	-	TRBV4-2	TRBJ2-5	CASSQDVGRGETQYF	TGTGCCAGCAGCCAAGATGTAGGTCGAGGGGAGACCCAGTACTTC
TRBD2	-	TRBV27	TRBJ2-5	CASSSGLAVKTQYF	TGTGCCAGCAGTTCCGGACTAGCCGTGAAGACCCAGTACTTC
-	-	TRBV29-1	TRBJ2-7	CSVDGGASSYEQYF	TGCAGCGTTGATGGTGGGGCTAGCTCCTACGAGCAGTACTTC
TRBD2	-	TRBV5-4	TRBJ2-3	CASSEGAGGLGNFDTQYF	TGTGCCAGCAGCGAAGGGGCGGGGGGACTAGGGAACTTTGATACGCAGTATTTT
-	-	TRBV7-9	TRBJ1-5	CASSLTGNSNQPQHF	TGTGCCAGCAGCTTAACGGGAAATAGCAATCAGCCCCAGCATTTT
-	-	TRBV11-3	TRBJ1-2	CASSLRDTDYGYTF	TGTGCCAGCAGCTTAAGGGACACAGATTATGGCTACACCTTC
-	-	TRBV7-3	TRBJ2-2	CASSLLAGSGELFF	TGTGCCAGCAGCTTATTGGCGGGATCCGGGGAGCTGTTTTTT
TRBD2	-	TRBV6-5	TRBJ2-5	CASTDAGVRETQYF	TGTGCCAGCACCGACGCGGGGGTCAGAGAGACCCAGTACTTC
TRBD2	few	TRBV7-7	TRBJ2-1	CASSRNLAGTGNEQFF	TGTGCTAGCAGCCGAAATCTAGCGGGCACCGGCAATGAGCAGTTCTTC
-	-	TRBV5-4	TRBJ1-1	CASSAGPGNTEAFF	TGTGCCAGCAGCGCGGGACCGGGAAACACTGAAGCTTTCTTT
-	once	TRBV12-5	TRBJ1-2	CASGLRGLVLYGYTF	TGTGCTAGTGGTTTAAGAGGTTTGGTCCTCTATGGCTACACCTTC
-	-	TRBV19	TRBJ2-3	CASRGAGSSTDTQYF	TGTGCCAGTAGAGGGGCGGGGTCAAGCACAGATACGCAGTATTTT
TRBD2	-	TRBV5-6	TRBJ2-3	CASRTLGTSGRIDTQYF	TGTGCCAGCAGAACCTTAGGAACTAGCGGGAGAATAGATACGCAGTATTTT
-	-	TRBV6-5	TRBJ1-1	CASSYSRGSMTTEAFF	TGTGCCAGCAGTTACTCGAGGGGGTCTATGACCACTGAAGCTTTCTTT